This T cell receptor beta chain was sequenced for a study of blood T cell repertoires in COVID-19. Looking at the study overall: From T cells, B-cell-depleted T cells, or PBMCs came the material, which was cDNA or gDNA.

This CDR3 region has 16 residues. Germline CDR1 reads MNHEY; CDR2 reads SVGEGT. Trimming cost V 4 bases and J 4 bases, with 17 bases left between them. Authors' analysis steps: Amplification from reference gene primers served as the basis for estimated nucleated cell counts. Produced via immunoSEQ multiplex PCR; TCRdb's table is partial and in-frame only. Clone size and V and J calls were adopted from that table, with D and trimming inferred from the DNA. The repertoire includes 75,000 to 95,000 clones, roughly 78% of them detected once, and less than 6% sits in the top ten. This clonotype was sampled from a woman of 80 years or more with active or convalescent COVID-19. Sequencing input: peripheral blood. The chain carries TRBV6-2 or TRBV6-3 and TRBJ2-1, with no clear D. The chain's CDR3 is CASSSQWPGEYNEQFF. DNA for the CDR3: TGTGCCAGCAGTTCTCAGTGGCCTGGAGAATACAATGAGCAGTTCTTC.